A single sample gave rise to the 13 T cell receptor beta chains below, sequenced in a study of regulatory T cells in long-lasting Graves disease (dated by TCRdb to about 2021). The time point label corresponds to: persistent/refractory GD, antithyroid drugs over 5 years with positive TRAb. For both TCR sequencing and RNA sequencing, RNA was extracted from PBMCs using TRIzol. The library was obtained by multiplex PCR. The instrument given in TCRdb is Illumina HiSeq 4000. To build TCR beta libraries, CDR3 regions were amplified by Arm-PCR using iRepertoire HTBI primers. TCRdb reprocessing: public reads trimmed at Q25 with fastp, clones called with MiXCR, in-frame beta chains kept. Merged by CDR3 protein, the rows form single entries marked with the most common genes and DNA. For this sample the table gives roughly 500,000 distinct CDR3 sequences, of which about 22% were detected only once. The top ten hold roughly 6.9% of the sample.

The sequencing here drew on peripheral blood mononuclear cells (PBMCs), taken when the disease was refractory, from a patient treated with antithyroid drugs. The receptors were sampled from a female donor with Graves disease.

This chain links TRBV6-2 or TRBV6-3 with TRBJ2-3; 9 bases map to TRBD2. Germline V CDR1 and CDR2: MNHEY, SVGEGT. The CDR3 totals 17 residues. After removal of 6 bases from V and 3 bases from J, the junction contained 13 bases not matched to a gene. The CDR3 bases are TGTGCCAGCAGACCGACTAGCGGACCCGCAATTACAGATACGCAGTATTTT. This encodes CASRPTSGPAITDTQYF.

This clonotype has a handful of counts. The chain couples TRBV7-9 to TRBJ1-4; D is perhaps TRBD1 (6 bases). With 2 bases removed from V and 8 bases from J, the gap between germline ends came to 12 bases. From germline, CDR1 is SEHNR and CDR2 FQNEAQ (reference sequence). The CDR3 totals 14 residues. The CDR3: CASSLSGAREKLFF. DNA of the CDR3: TGTGCCAGCAGCTTATCGGGGGCAAGGGAAAAACTGTTTTTT.

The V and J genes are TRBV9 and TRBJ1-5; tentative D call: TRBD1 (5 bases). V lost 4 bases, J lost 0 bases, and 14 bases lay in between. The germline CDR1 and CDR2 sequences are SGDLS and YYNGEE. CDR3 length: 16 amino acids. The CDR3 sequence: CASSPSSGFSNQPQHF. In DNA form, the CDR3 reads TGTGCCAGCAGCCCTTCGTCAGGGTTTAGCAATCAGCCCCAGCATTTT.

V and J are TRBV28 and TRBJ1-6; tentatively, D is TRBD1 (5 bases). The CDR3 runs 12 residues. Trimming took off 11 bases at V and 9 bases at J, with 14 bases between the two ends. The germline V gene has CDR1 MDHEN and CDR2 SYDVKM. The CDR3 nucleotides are TGTGCCTCAGGCGGGGCCATTTCACCCCTCCACTTT. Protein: CASGGAISPLHF.

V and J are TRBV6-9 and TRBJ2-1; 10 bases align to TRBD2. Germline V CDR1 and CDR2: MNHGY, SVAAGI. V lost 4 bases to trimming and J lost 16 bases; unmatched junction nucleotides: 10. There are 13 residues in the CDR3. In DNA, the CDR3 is TGTGCCAGCAGTTCCCTCGAGCGGGAGGGCCCTTTCTTC. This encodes CASSSLEREGPFF.

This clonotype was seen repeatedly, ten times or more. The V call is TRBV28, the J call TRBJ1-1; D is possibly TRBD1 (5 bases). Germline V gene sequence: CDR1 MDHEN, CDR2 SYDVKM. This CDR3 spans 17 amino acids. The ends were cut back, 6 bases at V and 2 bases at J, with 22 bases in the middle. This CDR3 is CASRQPPGQPGNTEAFF. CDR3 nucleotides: TGTGCCAGCAGGCAACCCCCGGGGCAGCCGGGAAACACTGAAGCTTTCTTT.

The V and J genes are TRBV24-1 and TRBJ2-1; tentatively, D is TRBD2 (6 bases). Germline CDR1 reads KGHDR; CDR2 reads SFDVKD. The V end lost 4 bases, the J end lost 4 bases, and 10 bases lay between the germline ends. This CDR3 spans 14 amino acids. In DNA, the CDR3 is TGTGCCACCAGTGACGGGGGTTGGTACAATGAGCAGTTCTTC. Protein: CATSDGGWYNEQFF.

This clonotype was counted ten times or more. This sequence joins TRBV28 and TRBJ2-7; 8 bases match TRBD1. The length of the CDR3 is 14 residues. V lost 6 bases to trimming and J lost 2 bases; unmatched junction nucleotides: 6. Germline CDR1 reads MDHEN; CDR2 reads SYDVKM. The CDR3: CASRTGVETYEQYF. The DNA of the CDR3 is TGTGCCAGCAGGACAGGGGTCGAAACCTACGAGCAGTACTTC.

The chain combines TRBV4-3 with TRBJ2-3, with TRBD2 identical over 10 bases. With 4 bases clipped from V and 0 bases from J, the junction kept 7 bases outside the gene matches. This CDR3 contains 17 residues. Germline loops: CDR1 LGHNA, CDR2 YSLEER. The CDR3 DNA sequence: TGCGCCAGCAGCCCCACCCTAGCGGGGGTTAGCACAGATACGCAGTATTTT. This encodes CASSPTLAGVSTDTQYF.

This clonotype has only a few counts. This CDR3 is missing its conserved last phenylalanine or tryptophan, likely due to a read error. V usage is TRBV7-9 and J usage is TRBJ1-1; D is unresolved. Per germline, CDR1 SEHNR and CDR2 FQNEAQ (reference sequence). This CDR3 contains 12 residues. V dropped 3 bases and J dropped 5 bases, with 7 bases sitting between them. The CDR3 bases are TGTGCCAGCAGCTTGGGGTCGACTGAAGCTTTCCTT. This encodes CASSLGSTEAFL.

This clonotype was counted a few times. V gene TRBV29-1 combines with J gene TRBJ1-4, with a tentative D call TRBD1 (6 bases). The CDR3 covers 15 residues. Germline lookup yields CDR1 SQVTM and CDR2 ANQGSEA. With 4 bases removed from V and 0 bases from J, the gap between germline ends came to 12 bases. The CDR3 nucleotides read TGCAGCGTTGTGTCAGGGGAGACAACTAATGAAAAACTGTTTTTT. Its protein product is CSVVSGETTNEKLFF.

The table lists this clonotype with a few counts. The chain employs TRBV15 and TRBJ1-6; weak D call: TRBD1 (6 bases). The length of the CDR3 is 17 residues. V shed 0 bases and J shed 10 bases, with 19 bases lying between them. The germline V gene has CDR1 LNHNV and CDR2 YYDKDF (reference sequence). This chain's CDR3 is CATSRDLYRASNSPLHF. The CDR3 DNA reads TGTGCCACCAGCAGAGACCTATACAGGGCTTCGAACTCACCCCTCCACTTT.

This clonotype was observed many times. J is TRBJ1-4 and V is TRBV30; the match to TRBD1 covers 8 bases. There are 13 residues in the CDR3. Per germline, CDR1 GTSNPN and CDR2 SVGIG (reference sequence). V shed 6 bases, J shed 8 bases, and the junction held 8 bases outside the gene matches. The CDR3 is CACPGTGEEKLFF. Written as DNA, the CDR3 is TGTGCCTGCCCCGGGACAGGTGAAGAAAAACTGTTTTTT.